This T cell receptor beta chain was sequenced for a study of cytomegalovirus exposure and HLA in healthy donors. In the PCR, 60 Vbeta and 13 Jbeta primers were used. Libraries were prepared by immunoSEQ multiplex PCR; TCRdb keeps only in-frame clonotypes and omits some of them. The repertoire holds 100,000 to 150,000 clones, with 78% as singletons. CDR3 length: 17 amino acids. The V segment lost 4 bases and the J segment 3 bases; nucleotides outside the gene matches: 9. In germline, CDR1 is SGHDT, CDR2 YYEEEE. The source of this sequence is a man aged 25 to 40 in good health and CMV-seropositive. The V gene is TRBV5-6, the J gene TRBJ1-5, with 11 bases identical to TRBD1. The specimen was PBMCs. DNA of the CDR3: TGTGCCAGCAGCGGGCGGGGGACAGGGGGGACCAATCAGCCCCAGCATTTT. The encoded protein is CASSGRGTGGTNQPQHF.